This entry features one T cell receptor (beta chain) sequence. Its antigen remains unidentified. This record belongs to a study of cytomegalovirus exposure and HLA in healthy donors. Findings and limits, study-wide: Most TCR sequences showed up rarely, but some public TCRs showed up in many donors. TRBV6-2, TRBV6-3 and some other V segments were unresolvable in 87-base-pair reads. Being productive about 90% or about 30% of the time was typical of most TCR beta V segments in an earlier analysis.

Amplification used 60 Vbeta primers and 13 Jbeta primers. Measured with immunoSEQ multiplex PCR; TCRdb has only the in-frame clones, and not every one. This sample has 57,000 or so clones, with around 80% found just once. The CDR3 is 17 residues long. Germline-derived CDR1 and CDR2 are SGHRS and YFSETQ. The germline V and J ends were trimmed by 0 bases and 2 bases, with 18 bases remaining between them. The origin of this receptor is a man over 45 in good health and CMV-seropositive. The chain carries TRBV5-1 and TRBJ2-7; maybe TRBD1 (6 bases). The material sequenced was PBMCs. The CDR3 nucleotides are TGCGCCAGCAGCTTGGTGTCCGGTGGCAGGGGAGCCTACGAGCAGTACTTC. Protein sequence: CASSLVSGGRGAYEQYF.